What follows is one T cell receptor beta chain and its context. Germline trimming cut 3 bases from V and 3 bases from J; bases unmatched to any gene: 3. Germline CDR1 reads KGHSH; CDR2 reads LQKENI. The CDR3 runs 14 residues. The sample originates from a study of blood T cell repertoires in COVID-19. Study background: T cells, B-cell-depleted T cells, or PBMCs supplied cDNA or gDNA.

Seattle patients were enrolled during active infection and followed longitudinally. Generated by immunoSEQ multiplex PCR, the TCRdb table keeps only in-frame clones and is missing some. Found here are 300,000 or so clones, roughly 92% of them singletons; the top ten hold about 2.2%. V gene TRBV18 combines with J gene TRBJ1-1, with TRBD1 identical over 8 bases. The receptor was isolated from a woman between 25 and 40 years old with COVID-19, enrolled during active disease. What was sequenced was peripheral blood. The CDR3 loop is CASSPQGADTEAFF. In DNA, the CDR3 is TGTGCCAGCTCACCCCAGGGGGCGGACACTGAAGCTTTCTTT.